The T cell receptor (beta chain) under discussion was sequenced for a study of a mutant IDH1 vaccine in newly diagnosed glioma. Study-wide background: Vaccination began 4-6 weeks post radiotherapy alone, or with temozolomide cycles. Treated patients had a mean age of about 44 years and a sex split that was roughly 60% male and approximately 40% female.

TCRdb keeps only in-frame clones here, not all; method: immunoSEQ multiplex PCR. The sample yields 50,000 to 70,000 clones, approximately 86% seen once. A note on this clone: Its antigen is as yet unknown.

Time point of the sample: week 5, during vaccination. In the vaccine, a single dose held 300 ug of the mutant IDH1 20-mer peptide, along with topical imiquimod. The astrocytomas were IDH1-mutant, ATRX-negative, and WHO grade 3 or 4. Sequenced here: PBMCs, sampled from a glioma patient whose treatment included an IDH1 peptide vaccine. The sequence derives from a young woman with glioma. Some clones in this sample may be carry-over from other donors' samples.

The chain's CDR3 is CASNHSGTGHTDTQYF. As DNA, the CDR3 is TGTGCCAGCAACCATTCCGGGACAGGCCACACAGATACGCAGTATTTT. The chain uses TRBV21-1 and TRBJ2-3; the D call TRBD1 from the table was never checked on the DNA. TRBV21-1 has pseudogene status. This CDR3 is 16 amino acids long.